The 17 T cell receptor beta chains reported below all come from one sample, sequenced in a study of blood T cell repertoires in COVID-19. Measured with immunoSEQ multiplex PCR; TCRdb has only the in-frame clones, and not every one. The sample yields 98,000 or so clones, approximately 84% seen once. The sample comprised peripheral blood. Source of these receptors: a man in his 60s with acute or convalescent COVID-19.

The chain employs TRBV7-9 and TRBJ2-3, with 7 bases that match TRBD1. Germline CDR1 and CDR2: SEHNR and FQNEAQ (reference sequence). The J segment lost 0 bases and the V segment lost 3 bases, leaving 0 bases of the junction unmatched. This CDR3 comprises 14 residues. The CDR3 DNA reads TGTGCCAGCAGCTTGACAGGGAGCACAGATACGCAGTATTTT. It specifies CASSLTGSTDTQYF.

The chain combines TRBV10-3 with TRBJ2-3; possible D gene TRBD1, 7 bases. The CDR3 sequence is 15 residues long. From germline, CDR1 is ENHRY and CDR2 SYGVKD. Trimming left V 7 bases short and J 0 bases short, with 14 bases between. Written as DNA, the CDR3 is TGTGCCATCATTCCGACAGGGACTAGCACAGATACGCAGTATTTT. Translating it yields CAIIPTGTSTDTQYF.

This clone occurred once. The chain couples TRBV12-5 to TRBJ2-3, with no clear D. The CDR3 is made up of 14 amino acids. Trimming stripped 5 bases from V and 7 bases from J, with 16 bases between. Germline V CDR1 and CDR2: LGHNT, FRNRAP. The CDR3 here is CASGPSGSLYTQYF. CDR3 in DNA: TGTGCTAGTGGTCCCTCGGGTTCGCTATATACGCAGTATTTT.

In DNA, the CDR3 is TGCGCCAGCAGCCAAGGGGGGGGAATTGGTTCCTACGAGCAGTACTTC. Residues: CASSQGGGIGSYEQYF. This chain links TRBV4-1 with TRBJ2-7; 7 bases are a match to TRBD2. This CDR3 has 16 residues. The J segment lost 1 base and the V segment lost 1 base, leaving 7 bases of the junction unmatched. Germline V gives CDR1 MGHRA, CDR2 YSYEKL.

The rearrangement links TRBV18 to TRBJ2-1; 14 bases agree with TRBD2. The J segment lost 1 base and the V segment lost 0 bases, leaving 8 bases of the junction unmatched. Germline-derived CDR1 and CDR2 are KGHSH and LQKENI. CDR3 size: 20 residues. The CDR3: CASSPPFPGLAGASYNEQFF. The CDR3 region has the DNA TGTGCCAGCTCACCACCCTTCCCGGGACTAGCGGGAGCGTCCTACAATGAGCAGTTCTTC.

The chain couples TRBV5-1 to TRBJ2-5, with 7 nucleotides matching TRBD2. The junction had 6 bases not matched to a gene; V was cut back by 0 bases and J by 1 base. Germline CDR1 and CDR2: SGHRS and YFSETQ. The CDR3 has 16 amino acids. The CDR3 protein is CASSLENWGGQETQYF. CDR3 nucleotide sequence: TGCGCCAGCAGCTTGGAAAATTGGGGGGGCCAAGAGACCCAGTACTTC.

The V call is TRBV5-1, the J call TRBJ2-3; 11 bases are shared with TRBD2. The CDR3 length is 16 residues. The junction had 3 bases not matched to a gene; V was cut back by 3 bases and J by 0 bases. Germline CDR1 is SGHRS and CDR2 is YFSETQ. The CDR3 DNA is TGCGCCAGCAGCTCGGGACTAGCGGAGAGCACAGATACGCAGTATTTT. Its translation is CASSSGLAESTDTQYF.

This clone was counted between two and nine times. This rearrangement joins TRBV1 to TRBJ2-7; the listed D gene, TRBD2, was not tested against the DNA. TRBV1 is marked as a pseudogene. The CDR3 has 17 amino acids. The CDR3 here is CTSSQDRTSGIKYEQYV. CDR3 bases: TGCACCAGCAGCCAAGATAGGACTAGCGGGATTAAGTACGAGCAGTACGTC.

The chain employs TRBV24-1 and TRBJ1-5; D is perhaps TRBD1 (5 bases). CDR1 is KGHDR and CDR2 is SFDVKD in the germline V gene. This CDR3 contains 16 residues. Trimming stripped 4 bases from V and 2 bases from J, with 14 bases between. The CDR3 loop reads CATSDPILGGNQPQHF. The CDR3 nucleotides are TGTGCCACCAGTGACCCCATCTTAGGGGGCAATCAGCCCCAGCATTTT.

The V gene is TRBV21-1, the J gene TRBJ1-1. TRBV21-1 constitutes a pseudogene. The CDR3 is 14 residues long. CDR3: CASSKVEENTEAFF. CDR3 nucleotide sequence: TGTGCCAGCAGCAAAGTTGAGGAGAACACTGAAGCTTTCTTT.

The chain employs TRBV2 and TRBJ2-1, with 9 bases matching TRBD2. Trimming took 4 bases from V and 1 from J; bases not matched to a gene: 2. The CDR3 covers 15 residues. CDR1 SNHLY and CDR2 FYNNEI come from the germline V gene. The CDR3: CASSASGRSYNEQFF. The CDR3 bases are TGTGCCAGCAGTGCCAGCGGGAGGTCCTACAATGAGCAGTTCTTC.

V is TRBV7-9 and J is TRBJ2-5; D unclear. Germline CDR1 SEHNR, CDR2 FQNEAQ (reference sequence). Trimming took 2 bases from V and 9 from J, leaving 13 bases between them. This CDR3 is built from 13 residues. The CDR3 DNA reads as TGTGCCAGCAGCTTAAGTGTCGCACCGGCCCAGTACTTC. It is translated as CASSLSVAPAQYF.

This clone appeared a few times. The chain is built from TRBV6-4 and TRBJ1-2; 7 nucleotides match TRBD1. Germline V lookup: CDR1 MRHNA, CDR2 SNTAGT. The CDR3 covers 15 residues. V was clipped by 2 bases and J by 7 bases; unmatched bases: 10. The CDR3 DNA is TGTGCCAGCAGTGACACCCCAGACAGGGCTGGTGGCTACACCTTC. Amino acids: CASSDTPDRAGGYTF.

This clone was counted a few times. The DNA for the CDR3 is TGTGCCATCAGGACAGGGGCAGGGGGTGATAATTCACCCCTCCACTTT. Translating gives CAIRTGAGGDNSPLHF. This chain connects TRBV10-3 to TRBJ1-6, with 8 bases fitting TRBD1. Germline V gene lookup returns CDR1 ENHRY and CDR2 SYGVKD. The trim removed 6 bases at V and 5 bases at J, leaving 9 bases unmatched. The CDR3 runs to 16 residues.

This chain uses TRBV25-1 with TRBJ1-2; 7 bases align to TRBD1. The germline V gene encodes CDR1 MGHDK and CDR2 SYGVNS. After removal of 5 bases from V and 6 bases from J, the junction contained 6 bases not matched to a gene. This CDR3 has 13 residues. CDR3 nucleotide sequence: TGTGCCAGCAGTCGGGACAGTTCTGATGGCTACACCTTC. This translates into CASSRDSSDGYTF.

The chain links TRBV19 to TRBJ1-2; D not certain. The CDR3 consists of 15 residues. CDR1 LNHDA and CDR2 SQIVND come from the germline V gene (reference sequence). Trimming removed 1 base from V and 2 bases from J, with 11 bases in between. The CDR3 DNA reads TGTGCCAGTAGTATAGCTCCTAAGAGGAACTATGGCTACACCTTC. It yields the protein CASSIAPKRNYGYTF.

The rearrangement links TRBV24-1 to TRBJ1-5, with D tentatively TRBD1 (6 bases). Trimming cost V 6 bases and J 2 bases, with 25 bases left between them. The germline V gene has CDR1 KGHDR and CDR2 SFDVKD. CDR3 length equals 19 residues. The CDR3 sequence: CATSTGFSASHRGNQPQHF. The CDR3 bases are TGTGCCACCAGTACAGGGTTTTCCGCCTCCCATCGTGGCAATCAGCCCCAGCATTTT.